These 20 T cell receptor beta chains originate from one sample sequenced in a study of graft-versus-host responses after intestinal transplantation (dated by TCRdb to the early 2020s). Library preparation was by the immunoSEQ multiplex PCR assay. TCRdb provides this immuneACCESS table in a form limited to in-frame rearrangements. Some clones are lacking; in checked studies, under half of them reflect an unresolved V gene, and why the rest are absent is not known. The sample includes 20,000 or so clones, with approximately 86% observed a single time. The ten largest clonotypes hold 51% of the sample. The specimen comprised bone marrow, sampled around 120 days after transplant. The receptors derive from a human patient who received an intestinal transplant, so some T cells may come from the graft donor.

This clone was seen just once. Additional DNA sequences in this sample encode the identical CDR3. The CDR3 DNA follows: TGTGCCAGCAGTGTGGGACAGGGGTACACTGAAGCTTTCTTT. The encoded protein is CASSVGQGYTEAFF. This chain connects TRBV6-1 to TRBJ1-1; 10 positions match TRBD1. The germline V gene encodes CDR1 MNHNS and CDR2 SASEGT. The CDR3 loop spans 14 amino acids. V lost 4 bases and J lost 3; bases outside the gene matches: 2.

The CDR3 sequence is CASIPPGGPDYEQYF. CDR3 coding DNA: TGTGCCAGCATCCCCCCGGGAGGACCCGATTACGAGCAGTACTTC. This chain connects TRBV7-9 to TRBJ2-7; 7 bases fit TRBD2. From germline, CDR1 is SEHNR and CDR2 FQNEAQ (reference sequence). There are 15 residues in the CDR3. With 7 bases clipped from V and 4 bases from J, the junction kept 13 bases outside the gene matches.

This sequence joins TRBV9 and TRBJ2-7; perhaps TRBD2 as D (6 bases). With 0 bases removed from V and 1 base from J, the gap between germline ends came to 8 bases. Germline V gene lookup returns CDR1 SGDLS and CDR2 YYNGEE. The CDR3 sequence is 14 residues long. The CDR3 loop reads CASSVGLASYEQYF. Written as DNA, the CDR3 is TGTGCCAGCAGCGTAGGGCTAGCGTCCTACGAGCAGTACTTC. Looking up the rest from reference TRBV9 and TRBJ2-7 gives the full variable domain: DSGVTQTPKHLITATGQRVTLRCSPRSGDLSVYWYQQSLDQGLQFLIQYYNGEERAKGNILERFSAQQFPDLHSELNLSSLELGDSALYFCASSVGLASYEQYFGPGTRLTVT.

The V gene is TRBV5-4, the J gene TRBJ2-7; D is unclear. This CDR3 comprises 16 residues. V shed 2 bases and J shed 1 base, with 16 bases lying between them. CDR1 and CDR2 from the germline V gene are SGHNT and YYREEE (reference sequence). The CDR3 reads CASSLRFRLGSYEQYF. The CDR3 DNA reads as TGTGCCAGCAGCTTACGATTCAGGCTCGGTTCCTACGAGCAGTACTTC.

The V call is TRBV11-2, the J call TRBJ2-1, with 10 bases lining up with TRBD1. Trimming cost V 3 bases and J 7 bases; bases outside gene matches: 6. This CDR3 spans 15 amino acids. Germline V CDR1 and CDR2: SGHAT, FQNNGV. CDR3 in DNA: TGTGCCAGCAGCTTCCCGGGACAGGGGCAAAATGAGCAGTTCTTC. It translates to CASSFPGQGQNEQFF.

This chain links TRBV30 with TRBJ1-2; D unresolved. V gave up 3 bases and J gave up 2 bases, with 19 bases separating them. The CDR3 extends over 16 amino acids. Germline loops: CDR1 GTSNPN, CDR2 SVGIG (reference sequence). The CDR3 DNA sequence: TGTGCCTGGAGGAGGGCAGAGGCGCTTCAGAACTATGGCTACACCTTC. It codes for CAWRRAEALQNYGYTF.

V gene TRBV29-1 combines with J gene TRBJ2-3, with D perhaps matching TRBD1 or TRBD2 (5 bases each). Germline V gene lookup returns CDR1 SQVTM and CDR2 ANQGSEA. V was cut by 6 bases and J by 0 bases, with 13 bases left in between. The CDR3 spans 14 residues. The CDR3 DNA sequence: TGCAGCGTGGGGGTCGCCGGTAGCACAGATACGCAGTATTTT. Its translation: CSVGVAGSTDTQYF.

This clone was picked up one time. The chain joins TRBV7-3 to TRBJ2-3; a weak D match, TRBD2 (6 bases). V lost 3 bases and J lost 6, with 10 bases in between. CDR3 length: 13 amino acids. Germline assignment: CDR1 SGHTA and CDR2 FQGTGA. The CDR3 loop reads CASSFSGGDTQYF. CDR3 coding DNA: TGTGCCAGCAGCTTTAGTGGAGGGGATACGCAGTATTTT.

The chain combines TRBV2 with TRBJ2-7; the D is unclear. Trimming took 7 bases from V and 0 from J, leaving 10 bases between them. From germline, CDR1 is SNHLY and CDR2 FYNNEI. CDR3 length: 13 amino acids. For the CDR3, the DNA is TGTGCCAGCAATCCAGCCCTCTCCTACGAGCAGTACTTC. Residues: CASNPALSYEQYF.

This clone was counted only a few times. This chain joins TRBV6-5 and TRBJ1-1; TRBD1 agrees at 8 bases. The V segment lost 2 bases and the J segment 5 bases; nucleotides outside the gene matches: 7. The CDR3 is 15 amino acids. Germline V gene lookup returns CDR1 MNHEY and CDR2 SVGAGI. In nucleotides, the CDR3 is TGTGCCAGCAGTTACAGTCAGGGGGCGGGGACTGAAGCTTTCTTT. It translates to CASSYSQGAGTEAFF.

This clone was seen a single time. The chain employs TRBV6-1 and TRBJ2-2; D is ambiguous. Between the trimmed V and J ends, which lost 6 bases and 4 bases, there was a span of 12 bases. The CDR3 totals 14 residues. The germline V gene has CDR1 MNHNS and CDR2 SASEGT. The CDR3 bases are TGTGCCAGCAGCCCCCTTGAGTCCACCGGGGAGCTGTTTTTT. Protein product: CASSPLESTGELFF.

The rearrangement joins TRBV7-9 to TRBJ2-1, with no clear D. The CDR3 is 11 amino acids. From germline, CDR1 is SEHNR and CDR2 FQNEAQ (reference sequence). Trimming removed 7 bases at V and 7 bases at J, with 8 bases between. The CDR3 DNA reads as TGTGCCAGCAAGCGATTAAATGAGCAGTTCTTC. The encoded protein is CASKRLNEQFF.

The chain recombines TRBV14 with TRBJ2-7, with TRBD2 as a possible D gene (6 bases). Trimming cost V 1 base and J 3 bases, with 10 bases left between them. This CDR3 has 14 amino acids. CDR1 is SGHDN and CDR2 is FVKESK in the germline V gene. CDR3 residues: CASSQGQEGYEQYF. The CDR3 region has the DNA TGTGCCAGCAGCCAAGGGCAGGAGGGCTACGAGCAGTACTTC.

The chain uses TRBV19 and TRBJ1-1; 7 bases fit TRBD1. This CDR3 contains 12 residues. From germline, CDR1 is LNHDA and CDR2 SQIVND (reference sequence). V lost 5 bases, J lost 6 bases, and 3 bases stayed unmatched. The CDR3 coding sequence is TGTGCCAGTAGTTTCCAGGGGGCTGAAGCTTTCTTT. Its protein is CASSFQGAEAFF.

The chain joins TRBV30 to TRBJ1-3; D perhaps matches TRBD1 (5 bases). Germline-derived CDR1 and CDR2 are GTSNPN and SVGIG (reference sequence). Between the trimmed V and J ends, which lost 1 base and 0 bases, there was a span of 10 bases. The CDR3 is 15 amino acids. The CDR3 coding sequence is TGTGCCTGGAGTGCCAATACAGGCTCTGGAAACACCATATATTTT. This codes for CAWSANTGSGNTIYF. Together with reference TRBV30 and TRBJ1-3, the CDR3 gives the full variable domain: SQTIHQWPATLVQPVGSPLSLECTVEGTSNPNLYWYRQAAGRGLQLLFYSVGIGQISSEVPQNLSASRPQDRQFILSSKKLLLSDSGFYLCAWSANTGSGNTIYFGEGSWLTVV.

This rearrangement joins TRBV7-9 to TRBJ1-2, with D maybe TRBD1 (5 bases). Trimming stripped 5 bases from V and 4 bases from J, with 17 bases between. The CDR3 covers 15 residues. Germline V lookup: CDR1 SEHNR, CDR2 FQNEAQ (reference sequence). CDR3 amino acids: CASSQAYGTTYGYTF. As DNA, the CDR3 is TGTGCCAGCAGCCAAGCTTACGGGACCACCTATGGCTACACCTTC.

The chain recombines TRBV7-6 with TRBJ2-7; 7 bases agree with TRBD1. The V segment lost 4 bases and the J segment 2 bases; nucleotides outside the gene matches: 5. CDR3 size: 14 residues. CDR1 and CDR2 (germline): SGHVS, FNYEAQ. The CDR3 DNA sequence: TGTGCCAGCAGCTCTAGACAGGGACCCTACGAGCAGTACTTC. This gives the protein CASSSRQGPYEQYF.

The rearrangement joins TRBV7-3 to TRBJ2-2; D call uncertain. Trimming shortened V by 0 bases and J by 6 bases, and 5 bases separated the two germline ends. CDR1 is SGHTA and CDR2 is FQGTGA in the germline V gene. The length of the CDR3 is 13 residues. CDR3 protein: CASSLTGPGELFF. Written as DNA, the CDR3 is TGTGCCAGCAGCTTAACTGGGCCCGGGGAGCTGTTTTTT.

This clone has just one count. For the CDR3, the DNA is TGTCCTGGGAGTAAAATACGAAGCGAACAAAGTCGGGCCAACGTCCTGACTTTC. Protein product: CPGSKIRSEQSRANVLTF. The gene calls are TRBV22-1 and TRBJ2-6; the table's D call, TRBD2, was not checked against the DNA. TRBV22-1 is termed a pseudogene. The CDR3 sequence is 18 residues long.

For the CDR3, the DNA is TGTGCCTGGAGGCACATGGACAGGGACAACGAGCAGTACTTC. It translates to CAWRHMDRDNEQYF. The chain has TRBV30 and TRBJ2-7; 8 bases are a match to TRBD1. The V and J ends lost 3 bases and 5 bases, in that order; junction bases with no gene match: 9. The CDR3 length is 14 residues. Germline assignment: CDR1 GTSNPN and CDR2 SVGIG (reference sequence).